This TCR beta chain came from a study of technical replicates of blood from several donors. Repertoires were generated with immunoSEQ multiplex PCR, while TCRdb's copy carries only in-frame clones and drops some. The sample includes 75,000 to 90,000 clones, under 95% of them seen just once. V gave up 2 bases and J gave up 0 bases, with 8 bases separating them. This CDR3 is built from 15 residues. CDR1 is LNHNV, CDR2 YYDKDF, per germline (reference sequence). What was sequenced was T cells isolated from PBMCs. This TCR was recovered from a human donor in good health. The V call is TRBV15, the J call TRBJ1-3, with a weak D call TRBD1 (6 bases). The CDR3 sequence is CATSRTGTSGNTIYF. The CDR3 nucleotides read TGTGCCACCAGCAGAACAGGGACCTCTGGAAACACCATATATTTT. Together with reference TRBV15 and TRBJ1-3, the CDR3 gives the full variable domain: DAMVIQNPRYQVTQFGKPVTLSCSQTLNHNVMYWYQQKSSQAPKLLFHYYDKDFNNEADTPDNFQSRRPNTSFCFLDIRSPGLGDTAMYLCATSRTGTSGNTIYFGEGSWLTVV.